This T cell receptor (beta chain) was retrieved from a study of blood T cell repertoires in COVID-19. Study-wide background: Samples taken during acute and convalescent COVID-19 were collected in the United States, Italy and Spain. The cDNA or gDNA used as material had been derived from T cells, B-cell-depleted T cells, or PBMCs.

This clone has just one count. The authors' processing: For nucleated cells, counts were estimated from reference gene primer amplification. Clones were sequenced by immunoSEQ multiplex PCR, and TCRdb holds only the in-frame ones, with some missing. From that table come the V and J calls and clone size; the DNA was used to work out D and trimming. The sample lists roughly 300,000 clones; more than 85% were seen once. V lost 3 bases to trimming and J lost 8 bases, with 14 bases between them. The CDR3 is 14 amino acids. The germline V gene encodes CDR1 MNHEY and CDR2 SMNVEV (reference sequence). Seattle enrolled patients during active infection and tracked them longitudinally.

This receptor was obtained from a woman aged 25-40 years with COVID-19, enrolled during active disease. Sequencing was done on a sample of peripheral blood. This chain connects TRBV27 to TRBJ2-1; perhaps TRBD2 as D (5 bases). CDR3 nucleotides: TGTGCCAGCAGTTTCCGGGGTAGCGTCGATGAGCAGTTCTTC. This gives the protein CASSFRGSVDEQFF.